A single sample gave rise to the 31 T cell receptor beta chains below, sequenced in a study of identical twins. TCRdb re-analysed the 5' RACE reads in MiXCR, keeping a single row per CDR3 protein. The sample holds a few hundred thousand distinct CDR3 sequences, roughly 13% seen once. These same records also appear under a second study, on yellow fever vaccine responses in identical twins.

What was sequenced was memory (CD45RO+) T cells sorted from blood. The receptors were gathered from a woman between 18 and 30 years old in good health.

This clonotype was observed a few times. V gene TRBV7-2 combines with J gene TRBJ2-5, with D hard to call. The CDR3 has 13 amino acids. Germline V gives CDR1 SGHTA, CDR2 FQGNSA. V shed 3 bases and J shed 2 bases, with 7 bases lying between them. The CDR3 DNA reads as TGTGCCAGCAGCTTTCGGGCGCAAGAGACCCAGTACTTC. This gives the protein CASSFRAQETQYF.

This clonotype was seen a handful of times. The J gene is TRBJ2-2, the V gene TRBV14; D remains ambiguous. V lost 1 base and J 6 bases, leaving 6 bases between the germline ends. Germline CDR1 and CDR2: SGHDN and FVKESK. This CDR3 is built from 13 residues. The CDR3 sequence is CASSQVASGELFF. In nucleotides, the CDR3 is TGTGCCAGCAGCCAAGTAGCTTCCGGGGAGCTGTTTTTT.

CDR3 loop: CASSFEGSNTEAFF. CDR3 DNA: TGTGCCAGCAGTTTCGAGGGCTCAAACACTGAAGCTTTCTTT. The V and J genes are TRBV28 and TRBJ1-1; D ambiguous. This CDR3 has 14 residues. CDR1 and CDR2 from the germline V gene are MDHEN and SYDVKM. V dropped 3 bases and J dropped 2 bases, with 10 bases sitting between them. The variable domain in full, completed from reference TRBV28 and TRBJ1-1, reads DVKVTQSSRYLVKRTGEKVFLECVQDMDHENMFWYRQDPGLGLRLIYFSYDVKMKEKGDIPEGYSVSREKKERFSLILESASTNQTSMYLCASSFEGSNTEAFFGQGTRLTVV.

The CDR3 loop reads CSVVGTSTDTQYF. In DNA, the CDR3 is TGCAGCGTTGTTGGTACAAGCACAGATACGCAGTATTTT. The rearrangement joins TRBV29-1 to TRBJ2-3; D is undetermined. The CDR3 runs 13 residues. V was cut by 4 bases and J by 0 bases, with 8 bases left in between. Germline V lookup: CDR1 SQVTM, CDR2 ANQGSEA.

This clonotype was found a few times. This sequence joins TRBV2 and TRBJ2-4; TRBD1 matches 8 bases. This CDR3 contains 13 residues. V shed 5 bases, J shed 7 bases, and the junction held 4 bases outside the gene matches. Germline V CDR1 and CDR2: SNHLY, FYNNEI. The chain's CDR3 is CASSLDRVNIQYF. The DNA for the CDR3 is TGTGCCAGCAGTCTGGACAGGGTCAACATTCAGTACTTC. Combining the CDR3 with reference TRBV2 and TRBJ2-4 gives the whole variable domain EPEVTQTPSHQVTQMGQEVILRCVPISNHLYFYWYRQILGQKVEFLVSFYNNEISEKSEIFDDQFSVERPDGSNFTLKIRSTKLEDSAMYFCASSLDRVNIQYFGAGTRLSVL.

This rearrangement joins TRBV15 to TRBJ2-6; D not resolved. Germline CDR1 LNHNV, CDR2 YYDKDF (reference sequence). CDR3 size: 17 residues. Trimming pared 4 bases from V and 0 bases from J, leaving 13 bases between. The chain's CDR3 is CATSTANSDSGANVLTF. The CDR3 region has the DNA TGTGCCACCAGCACAGCAAACTCGGACTCTGGGGCCAACGTCCTGACTTTC.

This clonotype has just one count. The V and J genes are TRBV6-4 and TRBJ2-7; D unresolved. This CDR3 is built from 12 residues. Per the germline V gene, CDR1 is MRHNA and CDR2 is SNTAGT. V was clipped by 9 bases and J by 3 bases, with 12 bases between them. The CDR3, as DNA: TGTGCCAGACCCGGGCCAAGCTACGAGCAGTACTTC. Protein sequence: CARPGPSYEQYF.

This clonotype came up a few times. The V call is TRBV20-1, the J call TRBJ1-1; a possible D gene is TRBD1 (5 bases). CDR1 DFQATT and CDR2 SNEGSKA come from the germline V gene (reference sequence). The CDR3 contains 12 residues. Trimming stripped 6 bases from V and 10 bases from J, with 18 bases between. The CDR3 region is CSADGTDLGAFF. In nucleotides, the CDR3 is TGCAGTGCGGACGGGACTGATCTAGGAGCTTTCTTT.

This clonotype has a handful of counts. The chain links TRBV7-8 to TRBJ1-6; TRBD1 matches at 7 bases. The germline V gene encodes CDR1 SGHVS and CDR2 FQNEAQ. The CDR3 has 13 amino acids. V gave up 3 bases and J gave up 9 bases; unmatched junction bases: 2. Here the CDR3 reads CASSFDRVSPLHF. The CDR3 DNA follows: TGTGCCAGCAGCTTTGACAGGGTTTCACCCCTCCACTTT. Drawing the rest from reference TRBV7-8 and TRBJ1-6, the complete variable domain is GAGVSQSPRYKVAKRGQDVALRCDPISGHVSLFWYQQALGQGPEFLTYFQNEAQLDKSGLPSDRFFAERPEGSVSTLKIQRTQQEDSAVYLCASSFDRVSPLHFGNGTRLTVT.

This clonotype was detected a few times. The rearrangement joins TRBV20-1 to TRBJ2-1; TRBD2 matches 14 bases. V gave up 5 bases and J gave up 4 bases; unmatched junction bases: 7. There are 16 residues in the CDR3. Germline V gene lookup returns CDR1 DFQATT and CDR2 SNEGSKA (reference sequence). CDR3 sequence: CSAPDGTSGGYNEQFF. As DNA, the CDR3 is TGCAGTGCTCCGGACGGGACTAGCGGGGGATACAATGAGCAGTTCTTC.

This clonotype came up a few times. The chain has TRBV7-9 and TRBJ2-4, with D possibly TRBD1 on 6 matching bases. Germline V gene data show CDR1 as SEHNR and CDR2 as FQNEAQ (reference sequence). V lost 5 bases and J lost 1, with 9 bases in between. CDR3 length: 14 residues. The CDR3 DNA follows: TGTGCCAGCAGCCAAACAGGGGCCAAAAACATTCAGTACTTC. Protein: CASSQTGAKNIQYF.

The rearrangement links TRBV20-1 to TRBJ2-5; tentatively, D is TRBD1 (6 bases). Trimming stripped 2 bases from V and 5 bases from J, with 12 bases between. The CDR3 sequence is 13 residues long. Germline CDR1 and CDR2: DFQATT and SNEGSKA (reference sequence). The CDR3 coding sequence is TGCAGTGCTAGAATACAGGGTGAGGAGACCCAGTACTTC. Translated: CSARIQGEETQYF.

This clonotype was seen a few times. V gene TRBV18 combines with J gene TRBJ1-4; no definite D call. This CDR3 comprises 14 residues. Germline CDR1 reads KGHSH; CDR2 reads LQKENI. V was clipped by 1 base and J by 2 bases, with 5 bases between them. The CDR3 DNA sequence: TGTGCCAGCTCACCACGGAATACTAATGAAAAACTGTTTTTT. Amino acid sequence: CASSPRNTNEKLFF.

In this sample, this clonotype turned up a few times. The genes are TRBV5-1 and TRBJ2-7, with D perhaps TRBD2 (8 bases). CDR3 size: 14 residues. V shed 0 bases and J shed 6 bases, with 13 bases lying between them. Germline lookup yields CDR1 SGHRS and CDR2 YFSETQ. The chain's CDR3 is CASSLGQGLGEQYF. The CDR3 DNA follows: TGCGCCAGCAGCTTGGGACAGGGACTAGGCGAGCAGTACTTC.

The chain links TRBV25-1 to TRBJ2-2; 7 nucleotides match TRBD1. This CDR3 is built from 16 residues. With 3 bases clipped from V and 8 bases from J, the junction kept 12 bases outside the gene matches. Germline-derived CDR1 and CDR2 are MGHDK and SYGVNS. As DNA, the CDR3 is TGTGCCAGCAGTGAGGTTATCACAGGGGTCATGGGGGAGCTGTTTTTT. This codes for CASSEVITGVMGELFF. The full variable domain, rest sourced from reference TRBV25-1 and TRBJ2-2, is EADIYQTPRYLVIGTGKKITLECSQTMGHDKMYWYQQDPGMELHLIHYSYGVNSTEKGDLSSESTVSRIRTEHFPLTLESARPSHTSQYLCASSEVITGVMGELFFGEGSRLTVL.

This clonotype was seen at least ten times. The genes are TRBV5-1 and TRBJ2-3, with D tentatively TRBD1 (5 bases). Germline V gene lookup returns CDR1 SGHRS and CDR2 YFSETQ. The CDR3 has 15 amino acids. The V end lost 0 bases, the J end lost 1 base, and 9 bases lay between the germline ends. CDR3 residues: CASSLEGFGTDTQYF. The CDR3 DNA is TGCGCCAGCAGCTTGGAGGGGTTTGGCACAGATACGCAGTATTTT. The entire variable domain, with the rest obtained from reference TRBV5-1 and TRBJ2-3, is as follows: KAGVTQTPRYLIKTRGQQVTLSCSPISGHRSVSWYQQTPGQGLQFLFEYFSETQRNKGNFPGRFSGRQFSNSRSEMNVSTLELGDSALYLCASSLEGFGTDTQYFGPGTRLTVL.

Only a few counts were recorded for this clonotype. Here the CDR3 DNA reads TGTGCCAGCAGCCTAGCCGGGATGCTAGCCTATGGCTACACCTTC. It encodes CASSLAGMLAYGYTF. The chain combines TRBV6-1 with TRBJ1-2, with D uncertain. Germline loops: CDR1 MNHNS, CDR2 SASEGT. The CDR3 extends over 15 amino acids. Deletions cut 6 bases from V and 4 bases from J, with 18 bases between.

In this sample, this clonotype turned up a few times. The chain links TRBV7-3 to TRBJ2-1; the match to TRBD2 covers 10 bases. The CDR3 totals 18 residues. Unmatched junction bases numbered 11, after V lost 3 bases and J lost 3 bases. Germline loops: CDR1 SGHTA, CDR2 FQGTGA. CDR3 region: CASSLLATSGLDYNEQFF. The DNA for the CDR3 is TGTGCCAGCAGCTTGCTTGCGACTAGCGGGCTAGACTACAATGAGCAGTTCTTC.

The rearrangement joins TRBV7-8 to TRBJ2-3; perhaps TRBD2 as D (5 bases). Germline CDR1 is SGHVS and CDR2 is FQNEAQ. The CDR3 covers 14 residues. V was cut by 5 bases and J by 2 bases, with 11 bases left in between. The CDR3 protein is CASSPGKYTDTQYF. The CDR3 DNA follows: TGTGCCAGCAGCCCCGGGAAATACACAGATACGCAGTATTTT.

The gene calls are TRBV7-9 and TRBJ2-3, with 10 bases that match TRBD1. The CDR3 runs 16 residues. CDR1 and CDR2 (germline): SEHNR, FQNEAQ (reference sequence). V lost 0 bases to trimming and J lost 4 bases; unmatched junction nucleotides: 4. The CDR3 loop is CASSLAPGQGSDTQYF. For the CDR3, the DNA is TGTGCCAGCAGCTTAGCACCGGGACAGGGGTCAGATACGCAGTATTTT.

J is TRBJ2-1 and V is TRBV4-3, with TRBD2 identical over 10 bases. The J segment lost 7 bases and the V segment lost 0 bases, leaving 6 bases of the junction unmatched. There are 16 residues in the CDR3. Germline CDR1 and CDR2: LGHNA and YSLEER. In DNA form, the CDR3 reads TGCGCCAGCAGCCAAGACGTAGCGGGAGGATATAATGAGCAGTTCTTC. This gives the protein CASSQDVAGGYNEQFF.

This clonotype was picked up many times. V and J are TRBV20-1 and TRBJ2-1; 9 positions match TRBD1. Germline trimming cut 0 bases from V and 6 bases from J; bases unmatched to any gene: 9. The CDR3 extends over 16 amino acids. Germline CDR1 is DFQATT and CDR2 is SNEGSKA (reference sequence). In nucleotides, the CDR3 is TGCAGTGCTAGAGATGGTGGGACAGGGTGGAGCAATGAGCAGTTCTTC. Translated: CSARDGGTGWSNEQFF.

The chain recombines TRBV27 with TRBJ2-5; a weak D match, TRBD1 (5 bases). CDR3 length equals 14 residues. V was trimmed by 4 bases and J by 2 bases, leaving 11 bases between them. Germline lookup yields CDR1 MNHEY and CDR2 SMNVEV (reference sequence). In DNA, the CDR3 is TGTGCCAGCAGTTCCGAGGACAATCAAGAGACCCAGTACTTC. The encoded protein is CASSSEDNQETQYF.

This clonotype was recorded once. Relative to the germline gene, one junction end is altered; a read error may explain this. The rearrangement uses TRBV4-3 and TRBJ2-7; 10 bases align to TRBD2. Germline loops: CDR1 LGHNA, CDR2 YSLEER. This CDR3 region has 15 residues. As DNA, the CDR3 is TGCGCCAGAAGCCAAGGACTAGCGGACTCCTACGAGCAGTACTTC. This encodes CARSQGLADSYEQYF.

This clonotype was detected ten times or more. The chain combines TRBV28 with TRBJ2-7, with TRBD1 identical over 10 bases. Germline loops: CDR1 MDHEN, CDR2 SYDVKM. J lost 1 base, V lost 7 bases, and 7 bases had no gene match. The length of the CDR3 is 15 residues. CDR3 DNA sequence: TGTGCCAGCACCGAGACAGGGGGCAGTTCCTACGAGCAGTACTTC. Its translation is CASTETGGSSYEQYF.

The chain carries TRBV9 and TRBJ2-3; 13 nucleotides align to TRBD2. With 0 bases clipped from V and 6 bases from J, the junction kept 7 bases outside the gene matches. In germline, CDR1 is SGDLS, CDR2 YYNGEE. The CDR3 covers 17 residues. The CDR3 nucleotides read TGTGCCAGCAGCGTAGGCTCAGGACTAGCGGGGGAGGATACGCAGTATTTT. Translated, it gives CASSVGSGLAGEDTQYF.

Written as DNA, the CDR3 is TGTGCCAGCACCGTAGCGGGAGGGTTTGACGGGGAGCTGTTTTTT. It yields the protein CASTVAGGFDGELFF. This chain uses TRBV7-2 with TRBJ2-2; 11 bases map to TRBD2. The germline gives CDR1 SGHTA, CDR2 FQGNSA. CDR3 size: 15 residues. Trimming at V came to 7 bases and at J to 7 bases, leaving 8 bases not matched to a gene.

This clonotype was detected only a few times. The chain couples TRBV5-1 to TRBJ2-7, with 11 positions matching TRBD1. With V trimmed by 7 bases and J by 3 bases, 6 bases remained unmatched. The CDR3 runs 14 residues. CDR1 is SGHRS, CDR2 YFSETQ, per germline. The CDR3 sequence is CASGQGAGSYEQYF. The CDR3 DNA follows: TGCGCCAGCGGACAGGGGGCTGGAAGCTACGAGCAGTACTTC.

Many counts were recorded for this clonotype. This chain links TRBV5-1 with TRBJ2-2; D not resolved. The CDR3 loop spans 14 amino acids. Germline V CDR1 and CDR2: SGHRS, YFSETQ. V lost 0 bases, J lost 7 bases, and 10 bases lay in between. Here the CDR3 DNA reads TGCGCCAGCAGCTTGGCCGCAGAATACGGGGAGCTGTTTTTT. Encoded protein: CASSLAAEYGELFF.

This clonotype was seen a few times. This sequence joins TRBV6-5 and TRBJ2-1; 7 positions agree with TRBD2. The ends lost 2 bases at V and 9 bases at J; junction bases unmatched: 13. CDR3 size: 16 residues. Germline values: CDR1 MNHEY, CDR2 SVGAGI. CDR3 amino acids: CASSYTGRGGITEQFF. The CDR3 region has the DNA TGTGCCAGCAGTTACACGGGGAGGGGTGGTATCACTGAGCAGTTCTTC.

There are many counts of this clonotype. The rearrangement links TRBV6-2 or TRBV6-3 to TRBJ1-2; no reliable D call. CDR1 MNHEY and CDR2 SVGEGT come from the germline V gene. V lost 6 bases and J lost 8, with 16 bases in between. The CDR3 totals 13 residues. The CDR3 is CASSPTGPLGYTF. DNA of the CDR3: TGTGCCAGCAGCCCGACGGGCCCTCTGGGCTACACCTTC.